What follows are 6 T cell receptor beta chains derived from one specimen sequenced in a study of cytomegalovirus exposure and HLA in healthy donors. The data were produced by immunoSEQ multiplex PCR, yet TCRdb's version contains in-frame clones alone and is incomplete. The sample holds approximately 200,000 clones, 80% to 85% seen once. Sequencing was performed on PBMCs. These receptor sequences come from a woman aged 25 to 39 in good health and CMV-seronegative.

The chain joins TRBV25-1 to TRBJ1-6, with a possible D match to TRBD1 (6 bases). Trimming shortened V by 10 bases and J by 8 bases, and 21 bases separated the two germline ends. The germline V gene encodes CDR1 MGHDK and CDR2 SYGVNS. CDR3 length: 15 residues. Here the CDR3 DNA reads TGTGCCACACAGCAGGTCTCCCAGGGGCATTCACCCCTCCACTTT. This sequence encodes CATQQVSQGHSPLHF.

The chain combines TRBV18 with TRBJ1-2; D might be TRBD1 (5 bases). This CDR3 comprises 14 residues. V was pared by 5 bases and J by 4 bases, with 14 bases between. Germline assignment: CDR1 KGHSH and CDR2 LQKENI. The CDR3 here is CASSTGDSTYGYTF. CDR3 DNA sequence: TGTGCCAGCTCAACCGGCGACAGCACCTATGGCTACACCTTC.

This chain's CDR3 is CASRLIYSGNTIYF. The CDR3 DNA is TGTGCCAGTAGACTAATTTACTCTGGAAACACCATATATTTT. The rearrangement uses TRBV19 and TRBJ1-3; D unresolved. Between the trimmed V and J ends, which lost 6 bases and 0 bases, there was a span of 9 bases. Germline V gives CDR1 LNHDA, CDR2 SQIVND (reference sequence). This CDR3 has 14 residues.

V gene TRBV18 combines with J gene TRBJ1-5; 8 bases agree with TRBD1. With 5 bases clipped from V and 3 bases from J, the junction kept 3 bases outside the gene matches. The CDR3 consists of 14 residues. Germline lookup yields CDR1 KGHSH and CDR2 LQKENI. Written as DNA, the CDR3 is TGTGCCAGCTCAAAGGACAGGGCCAATCAGCCCCAGCATTTT. It codes for CASSKDRANQPQHF.

The rearrangement uses TRBV18 and TRBJ2-2, with a weak D call TRBD2 (6 bases). V lost 3 bases and J lost 2, with 13 bases in between. The germline CDR1 and CDR2 sequences are KGHSH and LQKENI. The CDR3 sequence is 16 residues long. The CDR3 here is CASSPAMGGNTGELFF. The CDR3 region has the DNA TGTGCCAGCTCACCTGCTATGGGGGGAAACACCGGGGAGCTGTTTTTT.

This chain links TRBV18 with TRBJ1-5; the match to TRBD1 covers 8 bases. The CDR3 sequence is 15 residues long. Trimming at V came to 3 bases and at J to 1 base, leaving 2 bases not matched to a gene. Germline assignment: CDR1 KGHSH and CDR2 LQKENI. The CDR3 is CASSPRDRSNQPQHF. The CDR3 nucleotides read TGTGCCAGCTCACCCAGGGACAGGAGCAATCAGCCCCAGCATTTT.